This TCR beta chain was sequenced during a study of OX40 agonist ivuxolimab in advanced cancers. Study details: Antecedent anti-PD-1, anti-PD-L1 or anti-CTLA-4 therapy was permissible, with 30% to 50% having received some.

The assay was immunoSEQ multiplex PCR, and TCRdb's table has in-frame clones only and misses some. The sample records about 65,000 clones, more than 80% being singletons. Trimming left V 5 bases short and J 4 bases short, with 12 bases between. Germline V gene lookup returns CDR1 LNHNV and CDR2 YYDKDF (reference sequence). The CDR3 has 13 amino acids. The chain carries TRBV15 and TRBJ2-7; D is perhaps TRBD2 (6 bases). The sequence came from an adult with an advanced solid tumor such as melanoma, head and neck, liver or kidney cancer. The material sequenced was CD4+ or CD8+ T cells sorted from blood, taken in a trial of the OX40 agonist ivuxolimab. CDR3 amino acids: CATSGGGIYEQYV. CDR3 bases: TGTGCCACCAGCGGTGGGGGGATTTACGAGCAGTACGTC.